This T cell receptor (beta chain) was sequenced for a study of PD-1 blockade in mismatch repair-deficient tumors. This CDR3 is 14 amino acids long. V lost 2 bases and J lost 5, with 12 bases in between. Germline V gives CDR1 SEHNR, CDR2 FQNEAQ (reference sequence). TCRdb's copy holds only in-frame clones and misses some; the assay was immunoSEQ multiplex PCR. The repertoire consists of approximately 130,000 clones, with around 87% occurring once and the leading ten covering roughly 12%. The chain employs TRBV7-9 and TRBJ2-5, with D unclear. Material: peripheral blood, obtained 44 weeks after starting pembrolizumab. This TCR derives from an adult with mismatch repair-deficient cancer. The CDR3 DNA reads TGTGCCAGCAGCTTACGGCGAGGCGGTGAGACCCAGTACTTC. It specifies CASSLRRGGETQYF.